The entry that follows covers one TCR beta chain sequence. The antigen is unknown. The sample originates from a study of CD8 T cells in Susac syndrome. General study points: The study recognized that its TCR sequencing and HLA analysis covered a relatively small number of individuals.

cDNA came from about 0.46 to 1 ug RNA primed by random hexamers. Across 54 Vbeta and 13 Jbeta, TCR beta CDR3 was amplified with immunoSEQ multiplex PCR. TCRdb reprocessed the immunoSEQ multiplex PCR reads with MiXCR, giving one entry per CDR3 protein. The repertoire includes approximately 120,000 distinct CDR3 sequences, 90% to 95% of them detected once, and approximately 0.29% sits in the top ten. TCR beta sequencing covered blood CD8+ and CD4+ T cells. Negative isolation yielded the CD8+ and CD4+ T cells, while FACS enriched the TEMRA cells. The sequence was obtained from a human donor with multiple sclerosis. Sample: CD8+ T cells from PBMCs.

CDR3 DNA: TGTGCCAGCAGCCTTTTTTCGTGGACTGAAGCTTTCTTT. It encodes CASSLFSWTEAFF. The rearrangement uses TRBV7-9 and TRBJ1-1; D gene uncertain. Germline CDR1 reads SEHNR; CDR2 reads FQNEAQ (reference sequence). CDR3 length equals 13 residues. V was clipped by 5 bases and J by 5 bases, with 12 bases between them.